These 13 T cell receptor beta chains share one sample of origin, sequenced in a study of blood T cell repertoires in COVID-19. The data were produced by immunoSEQ multiplex PCR, yet TCRdb's version contains in-frame clones alone and is incomplete. The table has roughly 100,000 clones, 80% to 90% seen once. Material for sequencing was peripheral blood. The receptors stem from a man aged 40-55 years with active or convalescent COVID-19.

The chain links TRBV5-4 to TRBJ2-2; D is undetermined. Per germline, CDR1 SGHNT and CDR2 YYREEE (reference sequence). V lost 2 bases and J lost 4, with 9 bases in between. This CDR3 is built from 14 residues. This chain's CDR3 is CASSLASLTGELFF. The CDR3 DNA is TGTGCCAGCAGCTTAGCCTCACTCACCGGGGAGCTGTTTTTT.

V usage is TRBV5-6 and J usage is TRBJ1-1, with D unclear. V lost 1 base and J lost 6, with 7 bases in between. CDR1 is SGHDT, CDR2 YYEEEE, per germline. There are 12 residues in the CDR3. CDR3: CASSLPPAEAFF. The DNA of the CDR3 is TGTGCCAGCAGCTTGCCCCCCGCTGAAGCTTTCTTT. Supplemented by reference TRBV5-6 and TRBJ1-1, the full variable domain reads DAGVTQSPTHLIKTRGQQVTLRCSPKSGHDTVSWYQQALGQGPQFIFQYYEEEERQRGNFPDRFSGHQFPNYSSELNVNALLLGDSALYLCASSLPPAEAFFGQGTRLTVV.

This clone has only one observation. V is TRBV2 and J is TRBJ1-1, with D unresolved. This CDR3 is built from 14 residues. In germline, CDR1 is SNHLY, CDR2 FYNNEI. V lost 4 bases and J 1 base, leaving 10 bases between the germline ends. CDR3 region: CASSGQTGNTEAFF. CDR3 nucleotides: TGTGCCAGCAGTGGCCAGACTGGGAACACTGAAGCTTTCTTT.

This chain links TRBV7-9 with TRBJ2-7, with a weak D call TRBD2 (5 bases). Germline V gene data show CDR1 as SEHNR and CDR2 as FQNEAQ (reference sequence). Trimming stripped 1 base from V and 5 bases from J, with 6 bases between. The CDR3 consists of 12 residues. In DNA, the CDR3 is TGTGCCAGCAGCTTAGACGGGGACGAGCAGTACTTC. It yields the protein CASSLDGDEQYF.

The V and J genes are TRBV13 and TRBJ2-2, with 12 bases identical to TRBD2. Germline trimming cut 3 bases from V and 4 bases from J; bases unmatched to any gene: 6. The CDR3 runs 17 residues. Per germline, CDR1 PRHDT and CDR2 FYEKMQ (reference sequence). CDR3: CASSFQTSGGGTGELFF. For the CDR3, the DNA is TGTGCCAGCAGCTTTCAGACTAGCGGGGGTGGCACCGGGGAGCTGTTTTTT.

CDR3 amino acids: CASGTSGGAGETQYF. The CDR3 DNA reads as TGTGCCAGCGGTACTAGCGGGGGGGCCGGAGAGACCCAGTACTTC. The V and J genes are TRBV7-6 and TRBJ2-5; 13 positions match TRBD2. V gave up 8 bases and J gave up 4 bases; unmatched junction bases: 7. Germline V gene sequence: CDR1 SGHVS, CDR2 FNYEAQ. This CDR3 has 15 amino acids.

This rearrangement joins TRBV10-1 to TRBJ2-3; 10 nucleotides line up with TRBD2. CDR3 length equals 16 residues. Per germline, CDR1 WNHNN and CDR2 SYGVQD (reference sequence). The V and J ends lost 3 bases and 6 bases, in that order; junction bases with no gene match: 9. CDR3 protein: CASSESPSGGYDTQYF. CDR3 DNA sequence: TGCGCCAGCAGTGAAAGTCCTAGCGGGGGATACGATACGCAGTATTTT.

This chain connects TRBV5-6 to TRBJ2-6; D unresolved. This CDR3 comprises 15 residues. Trimming stripped 2 bases from V and 6 bases from J, with 12 bases between. Germline loops: CDR1 SGHDT, CDR2 YYEEEE. In nucleotides, the CDR3 is TGTGCCAGCAGCTTATTGGCACCAGAGGCCAACGTCCTGACTTTC. Translated: CASSLLAPEANVLTF. The full variable domain, its missing parts supplied by reference TRBV5-6 and TRBJ2-6, is DAGVTQSPTHLIKTRGQQVTLRCSPKSGHDTVSWYQQALGQGPQFIFQYYEEEERQRGNFPDRFSGHQFPNYSSELNVNALLLGDSALYLCASSLLAPEANVLTFGAGSRLTVL.

V gene TRBV5-1 combines with J gene TRBJ1-6; 7 bases are a match to TRBD1. This CDR3 is 16 amino acids long. Looked up from germline, CDR1 is SGHRS and CDR2 is YFSETQ. Trimming at V came to 4 bases and at J to 3 bases, leaving 7 bases not matched to a gene. The CDR3 reads CASSLGQDFYNSPLHF. The CDR3 coding sequence is TGCGCCAGCAGCCTAGGACAGGACTTCTATAATTCACCCCTCCACTTT.

This rearrangement joins TRBV6-6 to TRBJ2-5; D perhaps matches TRBD2 (5 bases). The CDR3 is 14 amino acids. The V end lost 7 bases, the J end lost 5 bases, and 17 bases lay between the germline ends. Germline CDR1 reads MNHNY; CDR2 reads SVGAGI (reference sequence). This CDR3 is CASNRGWSGETQYF. In DNA, the CDR3 is TGTGCCAGCAATCGTGGGTGGAGCGGCGAGACCCAGTACTTC.

The chain uses TRBV18 and TRBJ2-5; 15 bases line up with TRBD2. CDR1 is KGHSH, CDR2 LQKENI, per germline. Trimming removed 3 bases from V and 10 bases from J; junction bases left unmatched: 3. The CDR3 totals 14 residues. The CDR3 loop is CASSPGTSGGIQYF. As DNA, the CDR3 is TGTGCCAGCTCACCGGGGACTAGCGGGGGGATCCAGTACTTC.

J is TRBJ1-3 and V is TRBV19, with 8 positions matching TRBD1. The CDR3 has 16 amino acids. V was pared by 1 base and J by 7 bases, with 9 bases of the junction left unmatched. Looked up from germline, CDR1 is LNHDA and CDR2 is SQIVND (reference sequence). The CDR3: CASSIVGTGGGNTIYF. CDR3 sequence (DNA): TGTGCCAGTAGTATAGTCGGGACAGGCGGCGGGAACACCATATATTTT.

The chain joins TRBV30 to TRBJ1-5; D unresolved. Germline CDR1 GTSNPN, CDR2 SVGIG (reference sequence). V shed 2 bases and J shed 0 bases, with 8 bases lying between them. The CDR3 is 14 residues long. CDR3 amino acids: CAWSSGISNQPQHF. The CDR3 coding sequence is TGTGCCTGGAGTTCGGGGATTAGCAATCAGCCCCAGCATTTT.